The 20 T cell receptor beta chains below all came from one sample that was sequenced in a study of T-cell reconstitution after alpha-beta-depleted transplantation in children. Unique molecular identifiers were incorporated during preparation of the TCRbeta library. MiXCR was run by TCRdb on the PCR reads, yielding one entry per CDR3 protein. The sample holds 780,000 or so distinct CDR3 sequences, 15% to 20% seen once. This sample comprised PBMCs, mostly from graft donor cells, obtained 360 days after TCRalphabeta/CD19-depleted stem cell transplant. These receptors were taken from a male patient between 10 and 17 years old who had a stem cell transplant for acute lymphoblastic leukemia, so the T cells may come from the graft donor.

This chain links TRBV29-1 with TRBJ1-1; D unclear. V lost 5 bases and J 4 bases, leaving 5 bases between the germline ends. This CDR3 has 10 residues. CDR1 and CDR2 from the germline V gene are SQVTM and ANQGSEA. CDR3 DNA: TGCAGCGTTCGACCCACTGAAGCTTTCTTT. Residues: CSVRPTEAFF.

Comment on this clonotype: Being one base from a much bigger clone, this may be a read error. This sequence joins TRBV5-1 and TRBJ2-1; perhaps D is TRBD1 or TRBD2 (5 bases each). The CDR3 totals 12 residues. CDR1 is SGHRS, CDR2 YFSETQ, per germline. Trimming left V 0 bases short and J 9 bases short, with 7 bases between. CDR3 sequence: CASSLVGTEQFF. CDR3 nucleotides: TGCGCCAGCAGCTTGGTGGGGACTGAGCAGTTCTTC.

This clonotype was seen ten or more times. This rearrangement joins TRBV5-1 to TRBJ2-1; 8 bases align to TRBD2. The CDR3 sequence is 15 residues long. V was clipped by 0 bases and J by 8 bases; unmatched bases: 7. Germline V CDR1 and CDR2: SGHRS, YFSETQ. The CDR3, as DNA: TGCGCCAGCAGCTTGGAGGGACTAGGGGTTCATGAGCAGTTCTTC. It yields the protein CASSLEGLGVHEQFF.

At least ten counts were recorded for this clonotype. The chain combines TRBV24-1 with TRBJ2-1; perhaps TRBD2 as D (6 bases). Trimming took 7 bases from V and 7 from J, leaving 7 bases between them. The CDR3 covers 11 residues. Germline V gene data show CDR1 as KGHDR and CDR2 as SFDVKD. The CDR3 sequence is CATSGGNEQFF. Written as DNA, the CDR3 is TGTGCCACCAGCGGGGGTAATGAGCAGTTCTTC.

The chain recombines TRBV5-1 with TRBJ2-1; D gene uncertain. Per germline, CDR1 SGHRS and CDR2 YFSETQ. V lost 0 bases and J 0 bases, leaving 10 bases between the germline ends. The CDR3 has 16 amino acids. CDR3 sequence (DNA): TGCGCCAGCAGCTTGGATGGACCCAGCTCCTACAATGAGCAGTTCTTC. This translates into CASSLDGPSSYNEQFF. Full variable domain (outside the CDR3, taken from reference TRBV5-1 and TRBJ2-1): KAGVTQTPRYLIKTRGQQVTLSCSPISGHRSVSWYQQTPGQGLQFLFEYFSETQRNKGNFPGRFSGRQFSNSRSEMNVSTLELGDSALYLCASSLDGPSSYNEQFFGPGTRLTVL.

There are a few counts of this clonotype. V and J are TRBV7-6 and TRBJ2-5, with TRBD1 matching 8 bases. Trimming removed 5 bases from V and 7 bases from J; junction bases left unmatched: 9. The CDR3 spans 14 residues. The germline CDR1 and CDR2 sequences are SGHVS and FNYEAQ. The CDR3 protein is CASSQDRVTGTQYF. CDR3 bases: TGTGCCAGCAGCCAGGACAGGGTTACGGGGACCCAGTACTTC.

This clonotype was seen at least ten times. This sequence joins TRBV5-1 and TRBJ2-7; 12 positions match TRBD2. V shed 3 bases and J 12 bases; nucleotides not matched to a gene: 1. Germline V CDR1 and CDR2: SGHRS, YFSETQ. CDR3 size: 11 residues. DNA for the CDR3: TGCGCCAGCAGCTCGACTAGCGGGAGGTACTTC. Translation gives CASSSTSGRYF.

This clonotype was counted many times. This sequence joins TRBV9 and TRBJ2-7; possibly TRBD1 or TRBD2 for D (6 bases each). The V end lost 0 bases, the J end lost 7 bases, and 14 bases lay between the germline ends. The CDR3 consists of 14 residues. Germline CDR1 SGDLS, CDR2 YYNGEE. CDR3 sequence (DNA): TGTGCCAGCAGCGTAGGAGGCAGGAGGGGGGAGCAGTACTTC. This gives the protein CASSVGGRRGEQYF.

This clonotype came up many times. This rearrangement joins TRBV12-3 or TRBV12-4 to TRBJ1-1; the D is unclear. V shed 1 base and J shed 6 bases, with 18 bases lying between them. The CDR3 sequence is 16 residues long. The CDR3 nucleotides are TGTGCCAGCAGTTTAGGCCGGACGCCGGCGTTCTCTGAAGCTTTCTTT. Protein product: CASSLGRTPAFSEAFF.

This clonotype has only a few counts. The chain employs TRBV6-1 and TRBJ2-7, with D possibly TRBD2 on 6 matching bases. The germline V and J ends were trimmed by 5 bases and 1 base, with 15 bases remaining between them. Germline loops: CDR1 MNHNS, CDR2 SASEGT. This CDR3 comprises 15 residues. The CDR3 sequence: CASSKAFRGSYEQYF. CDR3 coding DNA: TGTGCCAGCAGTAAGGCTTTTCGGGGGTCCTACGAGCAGTACTTC.

Worth noting for this clonotype: Germline is not matched at one junction end, which may reflect a read error. The chain combines TRBV20-1 with TRBJ2-1; D not resolved. CDR1 and CDR2 (germline): DFQATT, SNEGSKA (reference sequence). CDR3 length equals 13 residues. CDR3 protein: CCARAPSTNEQFF. CDR3 sequence (DNA): TGCTGTGCTAGAGCCCCGTCAACCAATGAGCAGTTCTTC.

This clonotype was seen more than once but under ten times. This chain uses TRBV2 with TRBJ2-3; 15 nucleotides line up with TRBD2. This CDR3 comprises 16 residues. V trimming: 5 bases; J trimming: 7 bases; junction bases outside the gene matches: 7. Germline-derived CDR1 and CDR2 are SNHLY and FYNNEI. The CDR3 DNA reads TGTGCCAGCAGTTCGGGACTAGCGGGAGGAGGTTATACGCAGTATTTT. This gives the protein CASSSGLAGGGYTQYF.

This clonotype was detected only a few times. V gene TRBV20-1 combines with J gene TRBJ2-7; D possibly corresponds to TRBD2 (5 bases). V was clipped by 4 bases and J by 3 bases, with 13 bases between them. The CDR3 length is 13 residues. Germline CDR1 is DFQATT and CDR2 is SNEGSKA (reference sequence). The CDR3 sequence: CSATSTNYYEQYF. The CDR3 DNA reads as TGCAGTGCTACCTCGACTAACTACTACGAGCAGTACTTC.

This clonotype has only a few counts. V and J are TRBV7-3 and TRBJ2-2, with TRBD2 identical over 11 bases. Germline CDR1 SGHTA, CDR2 FQGTGA. The CDR3 contains 17 residues. V was pared by 1 base and J by 4 bases, with 5 bases of the junction left unmatched. The CDR3 nucleotides read TGTGCCAGCAGCTTAAGGGCTAGCGGGAGGTTCACCGGGGAGCTGTTTTTT. Its translation: CASSLRASGRFTGELFF.

The CDR3 coding sequence is TGTGCCAGCAGTGAATCTCCCGCGACAGATCGGCAAGAGACCCAGTACTTC. This gives the protein CASSESPATDRQETQYF. V usage is TRBV25-1 and J usage is TRBJ2-5, with a weak D call TRBD1 (5 bases). CDR3 length: 17 residues. V was clipped by 1 base and J by 2 bases, with 17 bases between them. Germline V gene sequence: CDR1 MGHDK, CDR2 SYGVNS.

This clonotype was observed a handful of times. The gene calls are TRBV18 and TRBJ2-7, with unresolved D. CDR1 KGHSH and CDR2 LQKENI come from the germline V gene. The CDR3 contains 14 residues. V lost 3 bases and J lost 0, with 9 bases in between. Here the CDR3 DNA reads TGTGCCAGCTCACCTCCTCTGAGCTCCTACGAGCAGTACTTC. It is translated as CASSPPLSSYEQYF.

This clonotype was recorded a few times. The J gene is TRBJ2-1, the V gene TRBV7-9, with D possibly matching TRBD2 (6 bases). In germline, CDR1 is SEHNR, CDR2 FQNEAQ (reference sequence). The CDR3 is 13 residues long. Deletions cut 1 base from V and 12 bases from J, with 13 bases between. The CDR3 DNA reads TGTGCCAGCAGCTTAGACGGGGGTCGGGGGCAGTTCTTC. This translates into CASSLDGGRGQFF.

The gene calls are TRBV5-1 and TRBJ2-1, with 12 positions matching TRBD1. The junction had 11 bases not matched to a gene; V was cut back by 1 base and J by 0 bases. From germline, CDR1 is SGHRS and CDR2 YFSETQ. The CDR3 is 20 amino acids. The CDR3 coding sequence is TGCGCCAGCAGCTTGACAGGGACAGGGGGCTTTCGTAGCTCCTACAATGAGCAGTTCTTC. Amino acids: CASSLTGTGGFRSSYNEQFF.

This clonotype was counted between two and nine times. The genes are TRBV10-3 and TRBJ1-2; D not certain. Trimming shortened V by 4 bases and J by 5 bases, and 5 bases separated the two germline ends. The germline gives CDR1 ENHRY, CDR2 SYGVKD. The CDR3 runs 11 residues. The CDR3 DNA reads as TGTGCCATCAGTGCTGGGTATGGCTACACCTTC. This codes for CAISAGYGYTF.

This chain connects TRBV5-1 to TRBJ2-5, with 8 nucleotides matching TRBD1. J lost 5 bases, V lost 0 bases, and 6 bases had no gene match. Germline V lookup: CDR1 SGHRS, CDR2 YFSETQ. The CDR3 sequence is 15 residues long. CDR3 bases: TGCGCCAGCAGCTTGGACCAGGGGGCGAGGGAGACCCAGTACTTC. This codes for CASSLDQGARETQYF.